This note documents a single T cell receptor (beta chain) sequence. This clonotype was picked up many times. The specificity of this receptor is unknown. Qualities for individual bases were not recorded, and no much larger clone is one base off. The library was obtained by 5' RACE. For sequencing, an Illumina HiSeq 2000 was employed. A universal primer binding site was added through template switching, and the final cDNA carried a unique molecular identifier so that TCR cDNA molecules could be counted accurately. Specific primers in the conserved constant-segment region were used to synthesize first-strand cDNA for the TCR alpha and beta chains. To control for contamination, every cDNA library carried two barcodes: a SMART-Mk sample barcode plus Illumina barcodes. TruSeq adapter sequences, together with Illumina sample barcodes, were added in two successive PCR steps. TCR alpha and beta cDNA libraries were sequenced on the Illumina HiSeq platform with custom primers. Turning to the authors' computational methods: Unique molecular identifiers were extracted from raw reads with MiGEC, and CDR3 positions were determined with MiXCR. For each individual, recombination models were inferred using an EM algorithm with the repgenHMM and IGoR tools. Shared clonotypes were analyzed with the tcR package in R, and sharing was normalized by the product of cloneset sizes. To study raw recombination without the effects of thymic and clonal selection, out-of-frame nonproductive sequences were analyzed. TCRdb's own reprocessing of the public reads used fastp at Q25 and MiXCR and kept productive beta chains. Every entry covers one CDR3 protein and lists the most common genes and DNA from its rows. The V and J calls here are based on TCRdb, not the publication. The sample data list more than 400,000 distinct CDR3 sequences, and approximately 16% of these were observed just once. The ten largest clones capture roughly 0.4% of the sample.

This sample is part of a study of identical twins (TCRdb year 2016). In the study overall: To test whether fetal clonotypes persist, this study deep-sequenced TCR alpha and beta repertoires from monozygotic twins, from unrelated adults of various ages, and from cord blood. To rule out contamination, the twin experiments were replicated at different times with different library preparation protocols.

Overall results and qualifications from the work: Compared with coincidental sharing between unrelated individuals, an excess of low generation-probability sequences was observed among out-of-frame TCR alpha sequences shared between twins. Zero-insertion analyses could be partly confounded by invariant T cells such as MAIT and iNKT, although diverse VJ usage argued against such confounding for most clonotypes. Abundant cord blood beta clonotypes had fewer insertions, young adult naive repertoires showed a similar but weaker trend, and memory repertoires showed no such trend. In monozygotic twins, recombination models systematically underestimated out-of-frame TCR alpha sharing, but the models matched the sharing seen between unrelated individuals. Excess twin sharing in beta out-of-frame sequences was weaker because fewer shared sequences lowered the signal-to-noise ratio. Because the same donors could not be followed over many years, the conclusions relied on cross-sectional statistical analysis.

Every donor in the study was a healthy Caucasian. The twin cohort consisted of three pairs of female monozygotic twins, all aged about 18 to 30 years. Positive isolation kits from Invitrogen were used to isolate the CD4+ and CD8+ T cell populations. This sample also appeared in a second study, on yellow fever vaccine responses in identical twins. The second study, in turn, reports: According to the authors, in identical twins the way T cells responded to vaccination appeared partly convergent and partly personalized. The study precisely tracked vaccine-responding T cell clones in identical twins.

This clonotype was obtained from a woman aged 18-29 years in good health. Specimen: CD4+ T cells sorted from blood.

The CDR3 region reads CATSRGHGVAGWYEQFF. In nucleotides, the sequence is TGTGCCACCAGCAGAGGGCATGGGGTAGCGGGATGGTATGAGCAGTTCTTC. The V and J genes are TRBV15 and TRBJ2-1; 8 bases in between match TRBD2. CDR1 LNHNV and CDR2 YYDKDF were looked up in the germline V gene (reference sequence). Inclusive of the bounding cysteine and phenylalanine, the CDR3 is 17 residues long. Only the CDR3 part of the read is kept: 51 bases, read in frame from the first base. V loses 1 base at its end and J loses 8 bases; junction bases beyond the gene matches: 13.